This TCR beta chain is from a study of CD4 T cells in relation to SARS-CoV-2 and coronaviruses. Study-wide background: TCR beta CDR3s were sequenced after approximately ten-day antigen culture of PBMCs.

TCRdb's table, derived via immunoSEQ multiplex PCR, lists solely in-frame clones and lacks some. The data hold some 19,000 clones, with about three quarters observed a single time. Unexposed donor CD4+ T cells date from about 2010-2019, before the COVID-19 pandemic. Isolation of CD4+ T cells took place after roughly nine days in culture. Each well had 2.1 million or so PBMCs in around 5% human AB serum with IL-2. Fresh IL-2 medium replaced half the medium on days 3 and 7. V was trimmed by 8 bases and J by 4 bases, leaving 14 bases between them. This CDR3 spans 14 amino acids. Germline V gives CDR1 SGHTA, CDR2 FQGNSA. On this clone itself: Its antigen is unknown.

Sequencing used CD4+ T cells from PBMCs, cultured in vitro. The receptor was isolated from a human donor in good health. This rearrangement joins TRBV7-2 to TRBJ2-2; D is undetermined. CDR3 sequence (DNA): TGTGCCAGCCAGATGGACCAAGGCACCGGGGAGCTGTTTTTT. This codes for CASQMDQGTGELFF.